The entry below describes one T cell receptor (beta chain). This record belongs to a study of T-cell memory formation after mild COVID-19. This CDR3 is 17 amino acids long. Germline CDR1 reads SGHTA; CDR2 reads FQGNSA. V gave up 5 bases and J gave up 0 bases, with 18 bases separating them. TCRdb redid the calling of the 5' RACE reads with MiXCR, one entry per CDR3 protein. The table includes fewer than 450,000 distinct CDR3 sequences, more than 20% detected once. The specimen was PBMCs or a T cell subset sorted from them (not recorded which). The rearrangement links TRBV7-2 to TRBJ2-3; D perhaps matches TRBD2 (6 bases). The clonotype originates from an adult woman who had mild COVID-19 (a few samples of this study predate the infection). Cell type and time point are not known. The CDR3 region has the DNA TGTGCCAGCAGCCCGAAGGGGACTCTTTATAGCACAGATACGCAGTATTTT. It translates to CASSPKGTLYSTDTQYF.